This TCR beta chain was obtained from a study of shared clonotypes between healthy human individuals. The table came from immunoSEQ multiplex PCR; TCRdb's copy has only in-frame clones and leaves some out. This table has about 1.5 million clones, roughly 96% appearing once. Germline CDR1 SGHTA, CDR2 FQGNSA. The CDR3 covers 18 residues. V lost 2 bases, J lost 6 bases, and 23 bases lay in between. This receptor was obtained from a man aged 25-45 years in good health. The sample consisted of naive CD4+ T cells sorted from blood. Noted subset: CD45RA+ positively selected. The gene calls are TRBV7-2 and TRBJ2-1, with a possible D match to TRBD2 (5 bases). CDR3 DNA: TGTGCCAGCAGCTTACTGGCAGTCGCGACACGAGGAGGCAATGAGCAGTTCTTC. It is translated as CASSLLAVATRGGNEQFF.